This is a list of T cell receptor beta chains from one sample in a study of blood T cells in healthy people across ages. From the 5' RACE reads, TCRdb called clonotypes with MiXCR, one entry per CDR3 protein. The data show 910,000 or so distinct CDR3 sequences, roughly 51% seen once. The sequencing input was blood. All receptors come from a woman aged 55-70 years in good health. Each CDR3 is given with its conserved first and last residue. D genes are given only for firm matches. A clone size is listed for some rows: how often the clone was seen (once, few, many), or a class if it is expanded.

clone_size,j_call,d_call,v_call,cdr3_nt,cdr3_aa
-,TRBJ1-2,TRBD1,TRBV28,TGTGCCAGCAGGCCCTCCGGGACAGGCGGCTATGGCTACACCTTC,CASRPSGTGGYGYTF
few,TRBJ2-5,-,TRBV28,TGTGCCAGCAGTTTAAGGGTCTTTATGGAGCAGTACTTC,CASSLRVFMEQYF
-,TRBJ2-1,TRBD2,TRBV20-1,TGCAGTGCTAGAGATTCTTCTCTAGCGGGAGTAAGGTCCTACAATGAGCAGTTCTTC,CSARDSSLAGVRSYNEQFF
-,TRBJ2-1,TRBD2,TRBV20-1,TGCAGTGCTAGAGATACGGGACTAGCGGGAAGTCCTGAGCAGTTCTTC,CSARDTGLAGSPEQFF
-,TRBJ1-6,-,TRBV14,TGTGCCAGCAGCCAAGAGCCTGGTAATTCACCCCTCCACTTT,CASSQEPGNSPLHF
-,TRBJ1-2,-,TRBV15,TGTGCCACCAGCAGAGTCCAGGGAGCCTATGGCTACACCTTC,CATSRVQGAYGYTF
-,TRBJ1-6,-,TRBV11-1,TGTGCCAGCAGCCCTGGGACACGGAGTTCACCCCTCCACTTT,CASSPGTRSSPLHF
-,TRBJ2-3,-,TRBV12-3/TRBV12-4,TGTGCCAGCAGTTGGCTCACAGGGGGGGCCCGGAGCTCAGATACGCAGTATTTT,CASSWLTGGARSSDTQYF
-,TRBJ2-1,-,TRBV29-1,TGCAGCGTTGTAGGGGGCGCAGGGGGGAATAATGAGCAGTTCTTC,CSVVGGAGGNNEQFF
few,TRBJ2-7,-,TRBV6-2/TRBV6-3,TGTGCCAGCAGTTACTCGATGATGGGGTCGAGGTCCTACGAGCAGTACTTC,CASSYSMMGSRSYEQYF
once,TRBJ2-7,-,TRBV7-9,TGTGCCAGCAGCTTAGATATCACCTCCTACGAGCAGTACTTC,CASSLDITSYEQYF
-,TRBJ2-7,-,TRBV13,TGTGCCAGCAGCTTAGGAGTTTGTTACGAGCAGTACTTC,CASSLGVCYEQYF
-,TRBJ1-2,-,TRBV7-2,TGTGCCAGCAGCTTAGTGGTTCTGGGGGGCTGTGGCTACACCTTC,CASSLVVLGGCGYTF
few,TRBJ2-5,TRBD1,TRBV20-1,TGCAGTGCGGGGGACAGCCAGACCCAGTACTTC,CSAGDSQTQYF
many,TRBJ2-7,-,TRBV5-1,TGCGCCAGCAGCTTGGCAGGGTACGACGAGCAGTACTTC,CASSLAGYDEQYF
-,TRBJ2-3,TRBD2,TRBV12-3/TRBV12-4,TGTGCCAGCACCCCCGGGATAGTGGGAGGGCCAGGCACAGATACGCAGTATTTT,CASTPGIVGGPGTDTQYF
-,TRBJ2-7,-,TRBV28,TGTGCCAGCGGGGTAGGAAGGATCGAGCAGTACTTC,CASGVGRIEQYF
few,TRBJ2-1,-,TRBV4-2,TGTGCCAGCAGCCAAGGTATCCCCAGCGGGAATGAGCAGTTCTTC,CASSQGIPSGNEQFF
-,TRBJ2-5,-,TRBV29-1,TGCAGCGTCTTATTACGGGACACCGAAGAGACCCAGTACTTC,CSVLLRDTEETQYF
few,TRBJ1-1,-,TRBV4-3,TGCGCCAGCAGCCAAGTTTGGGCCGATAACACTGAAGCTTTCTTT,CASSQVWADNTEAFF
-,TRBJ2-1,TRBD1,TRBV7-2,TGTGCCAGCAGCGCGACGGACAGGGAGAATGAGCAGTTCTTC,CASSATDRENEQFF
-,TRBJ2-3,TRBD2,TRBV28,TGTGCCAGCAGTTCTAGCGGGAAGGGCACAGATACGCAGTATTTT,CASSSSGKGTDTQYF
-,TRBJ2-7,-,TRBV3-1,TGTGCCAGCAGCCACCGGGACAACAACTACGAGCAGTACTTC,CASSHRDNNYEQYF
-,TRBJ2-6,-,TRBV13,TGTGCCAGCAGTTTCGCACCCTCTGGGGCCAACGTCCTGACTTTC,CASSFAPSGANVLTF
many,TRBJ2-5,-,TRBV7-9,TGTGCCAGCAGCTCCGCCCGTACCGGGCTCCAAGGGGAGACCCAGTACTTC,CASSSARTGLQGETQYF
-,TRBJ2-7,TRBD1,TRBV6-1,TGTGCCAGCGATGCCCGGGACAGAGTCTCCTACGAGCAGTACTTC,CASDARDRVSYEQYF
-,TRBJ2-3,-,TRBV7-9,TGTGCCAGCAGCTTAGAAGGGAGCCGCACAGATACGCAGTATTTT,CASSLEGSRTDTQYF
-,TRBJ2-5,-,TRBV27,TGTGTCAGCAGTTTAGGCCTGGGGAGGTTGGGGACCCAGTACTTC,CVSSLGLGRLGTQYF
-,TRBJ2-7,-,TRBV7-9,TGTGCCAGCAGCCCAGGCGTCGGGCGCGAGCAGTACTTC,CASSPGVGREQYF
few,TRBJ1-4,TRBD1,TRBV2,TGTGCCAGCAGCGGGACAGAGGTTGAAAAACTGTTTTTT,CASSGTEVEKLFF
-,TRBJ2-7,TRBD1,TRBV4-1,TGCGCCAGCAGCCCATATCGGACAGGGGGCCCCTCCTACGAGCAGTACTTC,CASSPYRTGGPSYEQYF
-,TRBJ2-4,TRBD2,TRBV4-3,TGCGCCAGCAGCCAAGATGATCGGGGGACTAGCGGCATTCAGTACTTC,CASSQDDRGTSGIQYF
-,TRBJ1-1,-,TRBV4-1,TGCGCCAGCAGCCAAGTTACAAACAGGGAGGGAACTGAAGCTTTCTTT,CASSQVTNREGTEAFF
few,TRBJ1-2,TRBD1,TRBV4-1,TGCGCCAGCAGCCAAGTGACAGGGGATAACTATGGCTACACCTTC,CASSQVTGDNYGYTF
-,TRBJ2-5,TRBD1,TRBV7-2,TGTGCCAGCAGCCCACCGGCAGGGGGCATGGAGACCCAGTACTTC,CASSPPAGGMETQYF
-,TRBJ1-1,-,TRBV10-3,TGTGCCATCAGTGAGCATACTGAAGCTTTCTTT,CAISEHTEAFF
-,TRBJ2-2,TRBD2,TRBV6-4,TGTGCCGAGTCCTTGCGGGGGGACGACAACACCGGGGAGCTGTTTTTT,CAESLRGDDNTGELFF
few,TRBJ2-7,TRBD1,TRBV7-2,TGTGCCAGCAGCATCGACAGGGCTACTCACAATGAGCAGTACTTC,CASSIDRATHNEQYF
-,TRBJ2-7,TRBD2,TRBV20-1,TGCAGTGCCGACAAGGCTAGCGGGAGGTTAGGGTGGGGTCTCTACGAGCAGTACTTC,CSADKASGRLGWGLYEQYF
-,TRBJ2-7,-,TRBV6-5,TGTGCCAGCAGTCGTGGGGGCATTTTACCCTACGAGCAGTACTTC,CASSRGGILPYEQYF
few,TRBJ2-7,TRBD2,TRBV6-5,TGTGCCAGCAGTCCCCGAACTAGCGGGAGCGGGCAGTACTTC,CASSPRTSGSGQYF
-,TRBJ2-3,-,TRBV11-2,TGTGCCAGCAGCTCTAGGCGATTAGCGGAGACAGATACGCAGTATTTT,CASSSRRLAETDTQYF
many,TRBJ2-5,TRBD2,TRBV29-1,TGCAGCGTTGAAGAGCCTGGGGGGGACACCCAGTACTTC,CSVEEPGGDTQYF
-,TRBJ1-2,-,TRBV7-3,TGTGCCAGCAGCTTAAAGGACGGCTCCTTATATGGCTACACCTTC,CASSLKDGSLYGYTF
-,TRBJ2-1,-,TRBV20-1,TGCAGTGCTAGCCGGGAGTTCTACAATGAGCAGTTCTTC,CSASREFYNEQFF
-,TRBJ2-7,-,TRBV6-5,TGTGCCAGCAGTGACTCGATTAGCTCCGAGCAGTACTTC,CASSDSISSEQYF
-,TRBJ2-3,TRBD1,TRBV5-1,TGCGCCAGCAGCTCGGACAGGGCTTCGACAGATACGCAGTATTTT,CASSSDRASTDTQYF
few,TRBJ2-3,-,TRBV4-3,TGCGCCAGCAGCCAGGCGGCCCGGATGGGGTTAGATACGCAGTATTTT,CASSQAARMGLDTQYF
few,TRBJ2-3,TRBD2,TRBV6-2/TRBV6-3,TGTGCCAGCAGGGAAACTAGCGGGAGGATTCATACGCAGTATTTT,CASRETSGRIHTQYF
-,TRBJ2-2,-,TRBV9,TGTGCCAGCAGCCCCACTCAGAGCGGGGAGCTGTTTTTT,CASSPTQSGELFF
few,TRBJ2-3,-,TRBV7-6,TGTGCCAGCAGCTTAACAGTAGGGGTAGGGTCAGATACGCAGTATTTT,CASSLTVGVGSDTQYF